A single sample is the source of the 9 T cell receptor beta chains below, sequenced in a study of T cell responses to AZD1222 COVID-19 vaccine. Clones were sequenced by immunoSEQ multiplex PCR, and TCRdb holds only the in-frame ones, with some missing. This sample carries about 180,000 clones, more than 75% of them seen once, and the ten largest clones take roughly 26%. Material: peripheral blood, obtained 28 days after the second AZD1222 dose. Every receptor here comes from an adult who received the AZD1222 COVID-19 vaccine.

In this sample, this clone turned up once. The chain has TRBV5-1 and TRBJ1-1; 11 nucleotides line up with TRBD1. The CDR3 sequence is 15 residues long. V was clipped by 4 bases and J by 5 bases; unmatched bases: 7. Germline V lookup: CDR1 SGHRS, CDR2 YFSETQ. The CDR3 loop is CASSPPGQGGTEAFF. CDR3 DNA sequence: TGCGCCAGCAGCCCCCCGGGACAGGGGGGGACTGAAGCTTTCTTT. Together with reference TRBV5-1 and TRBJ1-1, the CDR3 gives the full variable domain: KAGVTQTPRYLIKTRGQQVTLSCSPISGHRSVSWYQQTPGQGLQFLFEYFSETQRNKGNFPGRFSGRQFSNSRSEMNVSTLELGDSALYLCASSPPGQGGTEAFFGQGTRLTVV.

The gene calls are TRBV9 and TRBJ2-3, with TRBD2 matching over 8 bases. Looked up from germline, CDR1 is SGDLS and CDR2 is YYNGEE. V lost 4 bases to trimming and J lost 2 bases; unmatched junction nucleotides: 6. The CDR3 loop spans 15 amino acids. CDR3 bases: TGTGCCAGCAGCCCGGGGGGGTTAATCACAGATACGCAGTATTTT. Translating gives CASSPGGLITDTQYF.

J is TRBJ2-2 and V is TRBV19, with D unclear. V was pared by 2 bases and J by 5 bases, with 12 bases between. This CDR3 contains 15 residues. Per germline, CDR1 LNHDA and CDR2 SQIVND (reference sequence). CDR3 nucleotide sequence: TGTGCCAGTAGTATAAATCGCAGATCTACCGGGGAGCTGTTTTTT. As protein: CASSINRRSTGELFF.

The rearrangement uses TRBV28 and TRBJ2-2, with TRBD1 as a possible D gene (5 bases). CDR3 size: 16 residues. Germline V gene sequence: CDR1 MDHEN, CDR2 SYDVKM. Trimming cost V 6 bases and J 3 bases, with 17 bases left between them. CDR3 in amino acids: CASSPARTLYTGELFF. The CDR3 nucleotides are TGTGCCAGCAGCCCCGCCCGGACACTTTACACCGGGGAGCTGTTTTTT.

The chain combines TRBV30 with TRBJ1-3; D may be TRBD1 (6 bases). The germline CDR1 and CDR2 sequences are GTSNPN and SVGIG (reference sequence). The CDR3 totals 15 residues. With 3 bases removed from V and 0 bases from J, the gap between germline ends came to 12 bases. The DNA of the CDR3 is TGTGCCTGGAGGGCCAGGGGTAGCTCTGGAAACACCATATATTTT. It translates to CAWRARGSSGNTIYF.

This chain connects TRBV11-3 to TRBJ2-7; 7 nucleotides align to TRBD1. J lost 3 bases, V lost 1 base, and 3 bases had no gene match. The germline V gene encodes CDR1 SGHNT and CDR2 YENEEA. The CDR3 has 14 residues. The CDR3, as DNA: TGTGCCAGCAGCTTAGGGACAGGCAGCTACGAGCAGTACTTC. Its protein is CASSLGTGSYEQYF.

V and J are TRBV19 and TRBJ2-5; D could derive from TRBD1 or TRBD2 (6 bases each). Trimming removed 4 bases from V and 4 bases from J, with 22 bases in between. Germline CDR1 LNHDA, CDR2 SQIVND (reference sequence). The length of the CDR3 is 17 residues. The CDR3 is CASSTDGGGNLGETQYF. The CDR3 nucleotides are TGTGCCAGTAGTACCGACGGGGGCGGGAACCTCGGAGAGACCCAGTACTTC.

The rearrangement links TRBV30 to TRBJ1-2; 8 bases agree with TRBD1. CDR3 length: 14 amino acids. Germline CDR1 GTSNPN, CDR2 SVGIG (reference sequence). The V gene end was trimmed by 0 bases and the J gene end by 7 bases; junction bases not matched to a gene: 7. CDR3 sequence (DNA): TGTGCCTGGAGTGTTAGGACAGGGCGTAGTGGCTACACCTTC. This encodes CAWSVRTGRSGYTF. Drawing the rest from reference TRBV30 and TRBJ1-2, the complete variable domain is SQTIHQWPATLVQPVGSPLSLECTVEGTSNPNLYWYRQAAGRGLQLLFYSVGIGQISSEVPQNLSASRPQDRQFILSSKKLLLSDSGFYLCAWSVRTGRSGYTFGSGTRLTVV.

The V and J genes are TRBV7-9 and TRBJ2-4; 10 positions agree with TRBD2. The CDR3 is made up of 16 amino acids. V shed 4 bases and J 0 bases; nucleotides not matched to a gene: 3. Germline V gene lookup returns CDR1 SEHNR and CDR2 FQNEAQ (reference sequence). The CDR3 DNA reads as TGTGCCAGCAGCTGGACTAGCGGACTAGCCAAAAACATTCAGTACTTC. Residues: CASSWTSGLAKNIQYF.